This T cell receptor beta chain is drawn from a study of blood T cell repertoires in COVID-19. The wider study: Researchers got acute and convalescent COVID-19 samples from the United States, Italy and Spain.

The germline V gene has CDR1 WNHNN and CDR2 SYGVQD (reference sequence). V shed 5 bases and J 3 bases; nucleotides not matched to a gene: 2. The CDR3 consists of 14 residues. Per the original methods: Researchers report that nucleated cell counts were estimated from reference gene primer amplification. Profiling relied on immunoSEQ multiplex PCR, and the TCRdb table lists in-frame clones only, not all of them. From that table come the V and J calls and clone size; the DNA was used to work out D and trimming. The sample records approximately 170,000 clones, approximately 90% being singletons. The sequence was collected from a man aged 18 to 30 with COVID-19, enrolled during active disease. This sequence joins TRBV10-1 and TRBJ1-3; TRBD1 matches 9 bases. The sample consisted of peripheral blood. CDR3 sequence: CASSRTGVGNTIYF. In nucleotides, the CDR3 is TGCGCCAGCAGTCGGACAGGGGTTGGAAACACCATATATTTT.